A selection of T cell receptor beta chains follows, all from one sample in a study of T cell repertoires in cytomegalovirus infection. TCRdb reprocessed the reads via MiXCR and lists one record per CDR3 protein. The data contain more than 500,000 distinct CDR3 sequences, 16% of them singletons. Sequenced: CD8+ T cells from PBMCs. All receptors derive from a human donor in good health (CMV status not recorded). Some clones in this sample may be carry-over from other donors' samples. CDR3s include the opening cysteine and the closing phenylalanine or tryptophan. The order of the fields is CDR3 DNA, CDR3 protein, V gene, clone size, J gene, CDR3 length, D gene. The D gene is left open where the match is weak. Clone size is shown for a subset of rows, as once, few, many or a class of expanded clone.

TGTGCCAGCAGCTTGGAGCAGGGGGCGAAAAATGAGCAGTTCTTC	CASSLEQGAKNEQFF	TRBV13	-	TRBJ2-1	15	TRBD1
TGCAGCGTTGAACGGGAGGGTCCCCACGAGCAGTACTTC	CSVEREGPHEQYF	TRBV29-1	-	TRBJ2-7	13	TRBD2
TGTGCCAGCAGCTTAGGCCACCTAAGGGAGACCCAGTACTTC	CASSLGHLRETQYF	TRBV11-1	many	TRBJ2-5	14	-
TGCAGTGCCCCACCGCCGGCAGGGGAGAACTACGAGCAGTACTTC	CSAPPPAGENYEQYF	TRBV20-1	once	TRBJ2-7	15	-
TGTGCCAGCAGTCCCCTGGGACACCCCCAGCATTTT	CASSPLGHPQHF	TRBV6-2/TRBV6-3	few	TRBJ1-5	12	-
TGTGCCAGCAGCCGCGGGAGCGCCGGGACTCCGGGAGGCAATGAGCAGTTCTTC	CASSRGSAGTPGGNEQFF	TRBV14	-	TRBJ2-1	18	TRBD2
TGTGCCAGCAGTTTATCCCGGACAGCCTACGAGCAGTACTTC	CASSLSRTAYEQYF	TRBV27	-	TRBJ2-7	14	-
TGTGCCAGTAGTATGGGCAGCAAAGGGGAAGATACGCAGTATTTT	CASSMGSKGEDTQYF	TRBV19	many	TRBJ2-3	15	-
TGTGCCAGCAGTTTACGAAAGGGGGCTAATAGTCAGCCCCAGCATTTT	CASSLRKGANSQPQHF	TRBV28	-	TRBJ1-5	16	TRBD1
TGTGCCAGCAGTTACTCCCCCCATCGCACCGGGGAGCTGTTTTTT	CASSYSPHRTGELFF	TRBV6-2/TRBV6-3	-	TRBJ2-2	15	-
TGTGCCAGCAGCTTCTCGGCGGGATGGCAGGGTAAATCTGGGGCCAACGTCCTGACTTTC	CASSFSAGWQGKSGANVLTF	TRBV7-9	many	TRBJ2-6	20	-
TGTGCCAGCAGTTACCGATACACCGGGGAGCTGTTTTTT	CASSYRYTGELFF	TRBV6-2/TRBV6-3	few	TRBJ2-2	13	-
TGCAGTGCTAAAGGAGCGGGAGGGCAGAGGAATGAGCAGTTCTTC	CSAKGAGGQRNEQFF	TRBV20-1	few	TRBJ2-1	15	TRBD2
TGTGCCAGCAGCCAATTCCATCGGGACAGGGGACTTTATGGCTACACCTTC	CASSQFHRDRGLYGYTF	TRBV3-1	-	TRBJ1-2	17	TRBD1
TGCAGTGCTAGAGATCTCCGGTCGGGGGGGCTCAATGAGCAGTTCTTC	CSARDLRSGGLNEQFF	TRBV20-1	-	TRBJ2-1	16	TRBD2
TGTGCCAGCGCGGATGGACGGAGAGGGTACGAGCAGTACTTC	CASADGRRGYEQYF	TRBV6-1	-	TRBJ2-7	14	-
TGTGCCAGCAGCTTAGTGTTGGGGACGACCAACAATGAGCAGTTCTTC	CASSLVLGTTNNEQFF	TRBV13	-	TRBJ2-1	16	-
TGTGCCAGCGAGGGGGCCTACAATGAGCAGTTCTTC	CASEGAYNEQFF	TRBV28	few	TRBJ2-1	12	-
TGTGCCAGCAGCTTGCGACAGGAGGTGAGGGGTGAAAAACTGTTTTTT	CASSLRQEVRGEKLFF	TRBV5-4	-	TRBJ1-4	16	-
TGTGCCAGCAAAGAGGGGGAGGGCCTTCGCGATGAGCAGTTCTTC	CASKEGEGLRDEQFF	TRBV28	many	TRBJ2-1	15	-
TGTGCCAGCTCACCCGTCCGGAGGGGGCATGAGTACGAGCAGTACTTC	CASSPVRRGHEYEQYF	TRBV18	few	TRBJ2-7	16	-
TGTGCCAGCAGTGAGGTGGGCCAGATATACTCTGGGGCCAACGTCCTGACTTTC	CASSEVGQIYSGANVLTF	TRBV6-1	many	TRBJ2-6	18	-
TGTGCCAGCAGTTACGAGGCAGGGGCGAACACCGGGGAGCTGTTTTTT	CASSYEAGANTGELFF	TRBV6-5	-	TRBJ2-2	16	-
TGTGCCAGCAGCTTAGGCGTTAGCGGGGGTTCCTACGAGCAGTACTTC	CASSLGVSGGSYEQYF	TRBV13	-	TRBJ2-7	16	TRBD2